A single sample gave rise to the 27 T cell receptor beta chains below, sequenced in a study of beta chain features in type 1 diabetes. Their target antigens are unknown. Findings of the study overall: Type 1 diabetes patients had TCRB CDR3s that were shorter (moderately but significantly so) in all four CD4+ subsets.

Since all of the isolated RNA was reverse transcribed, expressed TCRB transcripts were what got sequenced. The protocol was immunoSEQ multiplex PCR, while the TCRdb copy is restricted to in-frame clones and leaves out a portion. Among about 700,000 clones listed, roughly 12% were seen once. The sequenced sample consisted of naive CD4+ T cells from blood. Receptor source: a man aged 18 to 35 with type 1 diabetes.

CDR3 nucleotides: TGTGCCAGCAGCTTTGCCCTCCTAGCGGGGGTAGCTGGGGCCAACGTCCTGACTTTC. It is translated as CASSFALLAGVAGANVLTF. J is TRBJ2-6 and V is TRBV7-9, with TRBD2 matching over 10 bases. The germline V gene has CDR1 SEHNR and CDR2 FQNEAQ (reference sequence). V dropped 3 bases and J dropped 2; count of bases not matched to a gene: 10. The CDR3 is 19 residues long.

In DNA form, the CDR3 reads TGTGCCTGTTCGACCTCCTCCCCCGATACGCAGTATTTT. Protein sequence: CACSTSSPDTQYF. This chain links TRBV30 with TRBJ2-3; D gene unclear. The CDR3 extends over 13 amino acids. Germline CDR1 GTSNPN, CDR2 SVGIG (reference sequence). V lost 6 bases to trimming and J lost 6 bases, with 16 bases between them.

The rearrangement links TRBV6-5 to TRBJ2-5, with 8 bases that match TRBD2. The germline V gene encodes CDR1 MNHEY and CDR2 SVGAGI. This CDR3 is built from 15 residues. Losses at the gene ends were 6 bases for V and 4 bases for J; bases not matched to a gene: 10. CDR3 residues: CASSANSGILETQYF. DNA for the CDR3: TGTGCCAGCAGCGCAAATAGCGGGATCCTAGAGACCCAGTACTTC.

The chain employs TRBV7-9 and TRBJ1-2; 8 bases agree with TRBD1. CDR1 is SEHNR, CDR2 FQNEAQ, per germline (reference sequence). This CDR3 comprises 14 residues. J gave up 4 bases and V 5 bases, and 6 bases lay outside the gene matches. The CDR3 spells CASSPDRAAYGYTF. Here the CDR3 DNA reads TGTGCCAGCAGCCCGGACAGGGCGGCCTATGGCTACACCTTC.

The table lists this clone with a few counts. The chain joins TRBV4-2 to TRBJ2-7; no clear D. This CDR3 is 16 amino acids long. V lost 0 bases to trimming and J lost 2 bases, with 14 bases between them. Germline V gives CDR1 LGHNA, CDR2 YNFKEQ. The CDR3 loop reads CASSQDLGITTYEQYF. The DNA for the CDR3 is TGTGCCAGCAGCCAAGATTTAGGGATCACGACCTACGAGCAGTACTTC.

Of note for this clone: The same CDR3 arises from other DNA sequences in this sample as well. In DNA form, the CDR3 reads TGTGCCAGCAGCTTAGGAAGCTCTGGGGCCAACGTCCTGACTTTC. Protein: CASSLGSSGANVLTF. The V call is TRBV7-6, the J call TRBJ2-6; no clear D. Germline loops: CDR1 SGHVS, CDR2 FNYEAQ. The CDR3 runs 15 residues. Trimming cost V 1 base and J 0 bases, with 4 bases left between them.

The V gene is TRBV7-9, the J gene TRBJ1-1; D is unresolved. Germline V lookup: CDR1 SEHNR, CDR2 FQNEAQ (reference sequence). There are 13 residues in the CDR3. V lost 4 bases and J 1 base, leaving 7 bases between the germline ends. The CDR3 loop reads CASSSPPNTEAFF. The CDR3 nucleotides are TGTGCCAGCAGCTCCCCACCGAACACTGAAGCTTTCTTT.

This clone turned up a few times. The chain uses TRBV30 and TRBJ2-7; TRBD1 is a possible D gene (6 bases). The CDR3 length is 13 residues. Between the trimmed V and J ends, which lost 1 base and 4 bases, there was a span of 11 bases. Germline V CDR1 and CDR2: GTSNPN, SVGIG (reference sequence). CDR3 nucleotides: TGTGCCTGGAGTGAACAGACAGGTTACGAGCAGTACTTC. It specifies CAWSEQTGYEQYF.

The V call is TRBV14, the J call TRBJ2-7, with D possibly matching TRBD1 (5 bases). V lost 4 bases, J lost 5 bases, and 15 bases lay in between. Germline values: CDR1 SGHDN, CDR2 FVKESK. There are 14 residues in the CDR3. The CDR3 loop is CASSPWAGRNEQYF. The CDR3 DNA reads as TGTGCCAGCAGCCCCTGGGCAGGGCGGAACGAGCAGTACTTC.

The chain has TRBV4-1 and TRBJ2-2, with a possible D match to TRBD1 (5 bases). The V and J ends lost 0 bases and 2 bases respectively, with 10 bases between them. CDR1 is MGHRA and CDR2 is YSYEKL in the germline V gene. The CDR3 is made up of 16 amino acids. The CDR3 is CASSQDRQFNTGELFF. For the CDR3, the DNA is TGCGCCAGCAGCCAAGACCGACAGTTTAACACCGGGGAGCTGTTTTTT.

Only a few counts were recorded for this clone. The chain uses TRBV7-9 and TRBJ2-1; no definite D call. Looked up from germline, CDR1 is SEHNR and CDR2 is FQNEAQ (reference sequence). Trimming removed 2 bases at V and 8 bases at J, with 7 bases between. The CDR3 is 12 amino acids. CDR3 loop: CASSLSGDEQFF. The CDR3 nucleotides are TGTGCCAGCAGCTTATCAGGCGATGAGCAGTTCTTC.

The chain combines TRBV7-2 with TRBJ2-5, with 7 bases identical to TRBD2. Per germline, CDR1 SGHTA and CDR2 FQGNSA. The CDR3 consists of 17 residues. The trim removed 5 bases at V and 7 bases at J, leaving 19 bases unmatched. The CDR3 sequence is CASSSLHWGPGEGTQYF. The CDR3 region has the DNA TGTGCCAGCAGCAGCCTGCATTGGGGCCCCGGGGAGGGGACCCAGTACTTC.

This clone has a handful of counts. The V gene is TRBV5-4, the J gene TRBJ1-5; perhaps TRBD1 as D (5 bases). The CDR3 has 14 residues. Germline V gives CDR1 SGHNT, CDR2 YYREEE (reference sequence). The V gene lost 4 bases and the J gene lost 3 bases, with 11 bases spanning the gap. The CDR3 DNA reads TGTGCCAGCAGCCCCGGGGGGGACAATCAGCCCCAGCATTTT. Its protein is CASSPGGDNQPQHF.

This clone was seen a few times. The rearrangement uses TRBV9 and TRBJ1-4; D remains ambiguous. Trimming took off 3 bases at V and 2 bases at J, with 8 bases between the two ends. Germline CDR1 reads SGDLS; CDR2 reads YYNGEE. The CDR3 has 14 amino acids. DNA of the CDR3: TGTGCCAGCAGCGCGTCGGGTACTAATGAAAAACTGTTTTTT. It specifies CASSASGTNEKLFF.

This clone has just a few counts. V is TRBV30 and J is TRBJ2-5, with 10 bases fitting TRBD1. The CDR3 spans 15 residues. Germline V gives CDR1 GTSNPN, CDR2 SVGIG (reference sequence). Unmatched junction bases numbered 9, after V lost 4 bases and J lost 4 bases. CDR3 DNA sequence: TGTGCCTGGACCTCGCAGACAGGGGGCTCAGAGACCCAGTACTTC. Protein product: CAWTSQTGGSETQYF.

V and J are TRBV10-3 and TRBJ2-7; perhaps TRBD2 as D (6 bases). V lost 4 bases to trimming and J lost 2 bases, with 12 bases between them. This CDR3 has 14 amino acids. Germline V lookup: CDR1 ENHRY, CDR2 SYGVKD. CDR3 DNA: TGTGCCATCAGTGGACGCGGGAACCCCTACGAGCAGTACTTC. This gives the protein CAISGRGNPYEQYF.

This clone was observed a handful of times. The V and J genes are TRBV29-1 and TRBJ2-2; 7 bases map to TRBD1. After removal of 6 bases from V and 1 base from J, the junction contained 2 bases not matched to a gene. Germline V gene data show CDR1 as SQVTM and CDR2 as ANQGSEA. The CDR3 runs 13 residues. Written as DNA, the CDR3 is TGCAGCGTAGGGGACAGGAACACCGGGGAGCTGTTTTTT. Its translation is CSVGDRNTGELFF.

This clone was seen a handful of times. The J gene is TRBJ2-1, the V gene TRBV12-5; no reliable D call. Trimming cost V 3 bases and J 8 bases, with 23 bases left between them. This CDR3 contains 17 residues. In germline, CDR1 is LGHNT, CDR2 FRNRAP. The CDR3, as DNA: TGTGCTAGTGGTTTCGGTACGAAGACCGGGTCGAGTTATGAGCAGTTCTTC. It yields the protein CASGFGTKTGSSYEQFF.

This clone was picked up a small number of times. The rearrangement uses TRBV10-3 and TRBJ2-2; possible D gene TRBD1, 5 bases. CDR3 length: 18 amino acids. V was trimmed by 11 bases and J by 6 bases, leaving 31 bases between them. Germline assignment: CDR1 ENHRY and CDR2 SYGVKD. The chain's CDR3 is CASKGGAGNENKAGELFF. As DNA, the CDR3 is TGTGCCTCAAAAGGTGGGGCAGGGAATGAGAATAAGGCCGGGGAGCTGTTTTTT.

The V call is TRBV7-8, the J call TRBJ1-5, with a weak D call TRBD1 (6 bases). V dropped 0 bases and J dropped 6 bases, with 15 bases sitting between them. This CDR3 spans 16 amino acids. The germline V gene encodes CDR1 SGHVS and CDR2 FQNEAQ. The chain's CDR3 is CASSLAPGALGQPQHF. CDR3 DNA sequence: TGTGCCAGCAGCTTAGCGCCGGGGGCGCTTGGTCAGCCCCAGCATTTT. The complete variable domain, with remaining parts taken from reference TRBV7-8 and TRBJ1-5, reads GAGVSQSPRYKVAKRGQDVALRCDPISGHVSLFWYQQALGQGPEFLTYFQNEAQLDKSGLPSDRFFAERPEGSVSTLKIQRTQQEDSAVYLCASSLAPGALGQPQHFGDGTRLSIL.

The rearrangement joins TRBV7-9 to TRBJ1-2, with no clear D. Germline V gene sequence: CDR1 SEHNR, CDR2 FQNEAQ (reference sequence). This CDR3 has 13 amino acids. Trimming shortened V by 4 bases and J by 8 bases, and 14 bases separated the two germline ends. The CDR3 DNA is TGTGCCAGCAGCTGGGGAGCCTATCAGGGCTACACCTTC. Its translation is CASSWGAYQGYTF.

The rearrangement joins TRBV25-1 to TRBJ2-3; D is ambiguous. This CDR3 contains 16 residues. Germline-derived CDR1 and CDR2 are MGHDK and SYGVNS. With 2 bases removed from V and 6 bases from J, the gap between germline ends came to 18 bases. Here the CDR3 DNA reads TGTGCCAGCAGTGAAGTAATGGGGTGGAGTGCCGATACGCAGTATTTT. It yields the protein CASSEVMGWSADTQYF.

V gene TRBV9 combines with J gene TRBJ2-7; D uncertain. This CDR3 has 14 residues. Looked up from germline, CDR1 is SGDLS and CDR2 is YYNGEE. V was clipped by 0 bases and J by 1 base, with 8 bases between them. The CDR3 sequence is CASSVEVHSYEQYF. The CDR3 nucleotides are TGTGCCAGCAGCGTAGAGGTCCATTCCTACGAGCAGTACTTC.

This clone was seen a few times. This chain uses TRBV28 with TRBJ2-3; 7 positions match TRBD2. Per the germline V gene, CDR1 is MDHEN and CDR2 is SYDVKM. The CDR3 has 13 amino acids. The junction had 1 base not matched to a gene; V was cut back by 2 bases and J by 5 bases. Written as DNA, the CDR3 is TGTGCCAGCAGTTTACCTAGCGGAGATACGCAGTATTTT. It encodes CASSLPSGDTQYF. Together with reference TRBV28 and TRBJ2-3, the CDR3 gives the full variable domain: DVKVTQSSRYLVKRTGEKVFLECVQDMDHENMFWYRQDPGLGLRLIYFSYDVKMKEKGDIPEGYSVSREKKERFSLILESASTNQTSMYLCASSLPSGDTQYFGPGTRLTVL.

The V and J genes are TRBV2 and TRBJ2-1; 7 bases are shared with TRBD1. V lost 4 bases, J lost 5 bases, and 8 bases stayed unmatched. The length of the CDR3 is 15 residues. Looked up from germline, CDR1 is SNHLY and CDR2 is FYNNEI. The CDR3 bases are TGTGCCAGCAGTGTACAGGGGCCGAAGGACAATGAGCAGTTCTTC. It is translated as CASSVQGPKDNEQFF.

The rearrangement uses TRBV10-1 and TRBJ2-7; D is undetermined. This CDR3 has 13 amino acids. Trimming left V 5 bases short and J 3 bases short, with 11 bases between. Germline V CDR1 and CDR2: WNHNN, SYGVQD (reference sequence). In DNA form, the CDR3 reads TGCGCCAGCAGTTCGGACGGATTCTACGAGCAGTACTTC. Amino acids: CASSSDGFYEQYF.

This CDR3 is CASSLLGSTGELFF. The CDR3 nucleotides read TGTGCCAGCAGCTTACTGGGTTCCACCGGGGAGCTGTTTTTT. This chain connects TRBV13 to TRBJ2-2; D unresolved. Germline CDR1 is PRHDT and CDR2 is FYEKMQ (reference sequence). The CDR3 spans 14 residues. V lost 2 bases and J lost 4, with 8 bases in between.